The present TCR beta chain was sequenced within a study of CD8 T cells in Susac syndrome. As for the study in general: About 6 sequenced Susac syndrome patients had clinically active disease, while roughly 8 were in remission.

With random hexamers, roughly 0.45 to 1 ug RNA was reverse transcribed. One entry per CDR3 protein results from TCRdb running MiXCR on the immunoSEQ multiplex PCR reads. This sample has about 150,000 distinct CDR3 sequences, with 85% to 95% found just once. Trimming pared 2 bases from V and 7 bases from J, leaving 24 bases between. This CDR3 spans 18 amino acids. Germline V gives CDR1 KGHSH, CDR2 LQKENI. Sequenced material: CD4+ T cells from PBMCs. This receptor was identified in a human donor with Susac syndrome. This chain links TRBV18 with TRBJ1-5; D might be TRBD1 (5 bases). CDR3 residues: CASSPGLSGREAAQPQHF. CDR3 in DNA: TGTGCCAGCTCACCAGGATTGTCGGGCAGGGAGGCAGCGCAGCCCCAGCATTTT.